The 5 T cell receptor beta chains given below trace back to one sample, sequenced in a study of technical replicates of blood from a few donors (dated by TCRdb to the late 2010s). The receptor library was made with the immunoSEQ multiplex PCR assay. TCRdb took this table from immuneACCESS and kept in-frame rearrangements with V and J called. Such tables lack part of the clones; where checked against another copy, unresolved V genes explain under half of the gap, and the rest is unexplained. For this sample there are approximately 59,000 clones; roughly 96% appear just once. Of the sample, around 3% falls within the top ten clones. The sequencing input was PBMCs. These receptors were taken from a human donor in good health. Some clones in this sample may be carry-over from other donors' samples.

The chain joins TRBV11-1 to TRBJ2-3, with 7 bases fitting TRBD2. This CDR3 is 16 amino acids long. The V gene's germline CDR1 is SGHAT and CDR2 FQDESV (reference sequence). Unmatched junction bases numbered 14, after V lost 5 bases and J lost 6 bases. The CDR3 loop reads CASSPALGLGGDTQYF. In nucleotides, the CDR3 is TGTGCCAGCAGCCCAGCTCTAGGACTAGGAGGGGATACGCAGTATTTT.

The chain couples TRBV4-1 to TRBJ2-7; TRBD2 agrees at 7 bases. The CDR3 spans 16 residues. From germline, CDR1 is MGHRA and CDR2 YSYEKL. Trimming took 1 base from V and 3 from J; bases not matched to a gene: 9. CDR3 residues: CASSQGAGGRYYEQYF. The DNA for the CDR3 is TGCGCCAGCAGCCAAGGAGCTGGCGGGAGATACTACGAGCAGTACTTC.

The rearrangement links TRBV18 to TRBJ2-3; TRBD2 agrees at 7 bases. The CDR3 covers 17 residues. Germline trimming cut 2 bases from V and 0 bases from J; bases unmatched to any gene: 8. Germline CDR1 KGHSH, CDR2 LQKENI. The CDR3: CASSPTLASRSTDTQYF. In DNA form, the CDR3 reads TGTGCCAGCTCACCAACACTAGCGTCCCGGAGCACAGATACGCAGTATTTT.

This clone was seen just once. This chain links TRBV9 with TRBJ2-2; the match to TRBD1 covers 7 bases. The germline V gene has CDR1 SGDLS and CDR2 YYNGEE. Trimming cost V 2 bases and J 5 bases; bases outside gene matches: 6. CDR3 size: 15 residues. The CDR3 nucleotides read TGTGCCAGCAGCGTGGGACAGACGGGGACCGGGGAGCTGTTTTTT. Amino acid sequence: CASSVGQTGTGELFF.

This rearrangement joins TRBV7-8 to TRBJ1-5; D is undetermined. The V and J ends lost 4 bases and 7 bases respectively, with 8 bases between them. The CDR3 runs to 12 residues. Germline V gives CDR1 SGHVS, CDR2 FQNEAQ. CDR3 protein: CASSSQIQPQHF. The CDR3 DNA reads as TGTGCCAGCAGCTCTCAGATACAGCCCCAGCATTTT.